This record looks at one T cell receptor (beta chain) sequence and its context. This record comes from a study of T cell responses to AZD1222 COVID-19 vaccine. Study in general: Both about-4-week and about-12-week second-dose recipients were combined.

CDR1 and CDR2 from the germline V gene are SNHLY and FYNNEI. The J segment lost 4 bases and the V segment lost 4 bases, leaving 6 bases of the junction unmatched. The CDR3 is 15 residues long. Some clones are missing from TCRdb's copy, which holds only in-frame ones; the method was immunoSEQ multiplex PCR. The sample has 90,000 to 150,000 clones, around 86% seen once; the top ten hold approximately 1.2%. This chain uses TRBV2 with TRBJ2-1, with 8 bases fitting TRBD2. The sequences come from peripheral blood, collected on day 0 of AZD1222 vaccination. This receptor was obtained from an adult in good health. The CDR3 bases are TGTGCCAGCAGTGCGACGGGGGGGCGGTACAATGAGCAGTTCTTC. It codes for CASSATGGRYNEQFF.